Listed below are T cell receptor beta chains from one sample, sequenced in a study of blood T cells in healthy people across ages. TCRdb independently ran MiXCR on the 5' RACE reads; one entry per CDR3 protein. Among approximately 1.5 million distinct CDR3 sequences listed, approximately 43% were seen once. Material: blood. These TCRs come from a young woman in good health. The CDR3 runs from the conserved cysteine through the conserved F or W. Some rows mark clone size as missing; the rest say once, few, many or name a class of expanded clone.

>TRBJ2-5|14|TRBV4-2|few
CASSQAWVGETQYF
>TRBJ2-3|15|TRBV6-2/TRBV6-3|.
CASSQSTRQGVTQYF
>TRBJ1-5|14|TRBV7-2|few
CASSLGPGTKPQHF
>TRBJ1-1|14|TRBV7-8|.
CASSPEPGQTEAFF
>TRBJ2-5|18|TRBV28|.
CASSLLWTGVTGEETQYF
>.|13|TRBV7-2|.
CASSLNRLDEQYF
>TRBJ2-2|15|TRBV6-5|once
CASSHDRGQAGELFF
>TRBJ1-4|13|TRBV29-1|.
CSGGTTSGEKLFF
>TRBJ2-3|21|TRBV25-1|.
CASSEPRPPTRSGRHTDTQYF
>TRBJ1-4|14|TRBV20-1|.
CSARRGQGVEKLFF
>TRBJ2-7|15|TRBV29-1|.
CSASAGTSSYNEQYF
>TRBJ2-7|15|TRBV4-2|.
CASSQVGQGSYEQYF
>TRBJ1-6|15|TRBV12-3/TRBV12-4|.
CASSFSGLGNSPLHF
>TRBJ2-4|15|TRBV7-2|.
CASSPQMSSKNIQYF
>TRBJ2-1|13|TRBV7-4|.
CASRDRGGNEQFF
>TRBJ1-1|15|TRBV9|.
CAKHRLTGLNTEAFF
>TRBJ2-5|13|TRBV5-1|many
CASSRGLQETQYF
>TRBJ2-1|13|TRBV11-2|once
CASRAWTGNEQFF
>TRBJ1-1|12|TRBV30|.
CAWSVELTKAFF
>TRBJ2-3|16|TRBV10-3|.
CAISESTAGSTDTQYF
>TRBJ1-6|14|TRBV7-2|.
CASSRQGANSPPHF
>.|14|TRBV14|.
CASSYFSGGYEQYF
>TRBJ2-1|16|TRBV20-1|few
CSAAVSGTKTYNEQFF
>TRBJ2-3|14|TRBV5-1|.
CASSRGREPDTQYF
>TRBJ2-7|15|TRBV4-1|.
CASSQGAGSSHEQYF
>TRBJ1-2|12|TRBV7-9|.
CASSLGRGPYTF
>TRBJ2-7|15|TRBV6-6|.
CASNSEAGASYEQYF
>TRBJ1-5|15|TRBV28|once
CASAKGGRWDQPQHF
>TRBJ2-1|14|TRBV5-1|once
CASSVGGGHNEQFF
>TRBJ2-3|15|TRBV5-1|few
CASSRDRVPTDTQYF
>TRBJ2-1|15|TRBV27|few
CASSPGTGHSNEQFF
>TRBJ1-2|15|TRBV6-5|few
CASSYSTGSGDGYTF
>TRBJ1-1|13|TRBV11-2|.
CASSLGYGTEAFF
>TRBJ1-5|11|TRBV12-3/TRBV12-4|.
CATDPDQPQHF
>TRBJ2-7|11|TRBV25-1|.
CASSEKTEQYF
>TRBJ2-3|15|TRBV12-3/TRBV12-4|.
CASSFSPESTDTQYF
>TRBJ1-6|14|TRBV7-8|few
CASSSNRGGSPLHF
>TRBJ2-1|14|TRBV12-3/TRBV12-4|.
CASSPRGVYNEQFF
>TRBJ1-5|13|TRBV12-3/TRBV12-4|.
CASSTVDNQPQHF
>TRBJ1-3|14|TRBV12-3/TRBV12-4|.
CASSPMGDGNTIYF
>TRBJ2-7|14|TRBV5-6|.
CASSLPGQLYEQYF
>TRBJ2-3|16|TRBV7-2|few
CASSPSEALGTDTQYF
>TRBJ1-1|15|TRBV29-1|.
CSVEPAVEVNTEAFF
>TRBJ2-1|16|TRBV4-2|few
CASSRQGLAGFDEQFF
>TRBJ1-5|14|TRBV24-1|.
CATSDYQNNQPQHF
>TRBJ2-1|16|TRBV9|few
CASSVDRGRGRNEQFF
>TRBJ2-2|13|TRBV12-3/TRBV12-4|few
CASSASGSGELFF
>TRBJ2-1|12|TRBV20-1|few
CSASNAYNEQFF
>TRBJ1-2|15|TRBV5-4|.
CASSLANQGPYGYTF
>TRBJ2-1|15|TRBV10-3|few
CAIRDGTGAYNEQFF
>TRBJ2-3|16|TRBV6-5|.
CASSSGWGASTDTQYF
>TRBJ2-1|19|TRBV11-2|once
CASSLAGMSWERAYNEQFF
>TRBJ2-4|19|TRBV3-1|few
CASSSRLAGGILAKNIQYF
>TRBJ2-2|15|TRBV20-1|.
CSASVYRGGTGELFF
>TRBJ2-1|18|TRBV4-1|few
CASSQKLIRDRASGQQFF
>.|16|TRBV7-2|few
CASSLVALAGEGEQYF
>TRBJ2-1|18|TRBV6-2/TRBV6-3|few
CASSYLLTGGASHNEQFF
>TRBJ1-6|12|TRBV20-1|few
CSARDSNSPLHF
>.|14|TRBV11-2|.
CASSLYGSGNEQYF